The 7 T cell receptor beta chains in this list originate from one sample, sequenced in a study of blood T cell repertoires in COVID-19. The table came from immunoSEQ multiplex PCR; TCRdb's copy has only in-frame clones and leaves some out. The table has some 370,000 clones, approximately 88% seen once. The specimen was peripheral blood. The receptors were sampled from a man aged 35-49 years with acute or convalescent COVID-19.

The chain is built from TRBV11-3 and TRBJ1-1; D gene uncertain. The germline gives CDR1 SGHNT, CDR2 YENEEA. Deletions cut 2 bases from V and 0 bases from J, with 7 bases between. This CDR3 comprises 14 residues. CDR3: CASSLNALNTEAFF. The CDR3 region has the DNA TGTGCCAGCAGCTTAAATGCGCTGAACACTGAAGCTTTCTTT.

The chain combines TRBV29-1 with TRBJ2-7, with 9 bases identical to TRBD2. The CDR3 has 15 residues. Germline trimming cut 2 bases from V and 2 bases from J; bases unmatched to any gene: 7. From germline, CDR1 is SQVTM and CDR2 ANQGSEA. The CDR3 reads CSVESLAGEAYEQYF. The CDR3 DNA sequence: TGCAGCGTTGAAAGTTTAGCGGGAGAGGCCTACGAGCAGTACTTC.

The V and J genes are TRBV5-4 and TRBJ2-7, with 7 bases aligning to TRBD1. With 5 bases clipped from V and 6 bases from J, the junction kept 5 bases outside the gene matches. The CDR3 extends over 12 amino acids. Germline CDR1 and CDR2: SGHNT and YYREEE (reference sequence). The chain's CDR3 is CASSLRGREQYF. The CDR3 bases are TGTGCCAGCAGTTTAAGGGGGCGCGAGCAGTACTTC.

The chain uses TRBV5-4 and TRBJ2-5; 7 nucleotides match TRBD2. This CDR3 contains 16 residues. Germline trimming cut 3 bases from V and 1 base from J; bases unmatched to any gene: 9. Looked up from germline, CDR1 is SGHNT and CDR2 is YYREEE (reference sequence). The CDR3 spells CASSSGIAGAQETQYF. CDR3 nucleotides: TGTGCCAGCAGCTCCGGAATAGCGGGTGCCCAAGAGACCCAGTACTTC.

Notes on this clone: Other DNA sequences of this sample code for an identical CDR3. The J gene is TRBJ1-2, the V gene TRBV28; TRBD1 matches 9 bases. The V and J ends lost 6 bases and 4 bases, in that order; junction bases with no gene match: 6. This CDR3 comprises 14 residues. Germline CDR1 is MDHEN and CDR2 is SYDVKM. The CDR3 reads CASSSTGGGYGYTF. As DNA, the CDR3 is TGTGCCAGCAGCTCGACAGGGGGAGGCTATGGCTACACCTTC.

The chain joins TRBV9 to TRBJ1-1, with a tentative D call TRBD1 (5 bases). This CDR3 has 16 residues. V was pared by 0 bases and J by 0 bases, with 12 bases between. Looked up from germline, CDR1 is SGDLS and CDR2 is YYNGEE. The CDR3: CASSVGLAGMNTEAFF. The CDR3 region has the DNA TGTGCCAGCAGCGTAGGCCTCGCAGGGATGAACACTGAAGCTTTCTTT.

The chain uses TRBV27 and TRBJ1-6, with D perhaps TRBD1 (6 bases). Trimming left V 5 bases short and J 9 bases short, with 23 bases between. Germline-derived CDR1 and CDR2 are MNHEY and SMNVEV (reference sequence). The CDR3 is 17 amino acids. The CDR3 DNA follows: TGTGCCAGCAGTCCTGGACAGCCGACACCTAACCTTTCACCCCTCCACTTT. This sequence encodes CASSPGQPTPNLSPLHF.